This entry describes one T cell receptor beta chain. Its specificity is not known. Germline CDR1 reads LGHNT; CDR2 reads FRNRAP. With 1 base removed from V and 10 bases from J, the gap between germline ends came to 11 bases. The CDR3 consists of 13 residues. TCRdb called the RACE reads again in MiXCR, with one record for every CDR3 protein. In the table there are 75,000 to 100,000 distinct CDR3 sequences, 9.5% to 15% of which are singletons. The sample comes from a study of human T cells and chemical hapten exposure. About the study: While the approximately 24-week study was under way, patients received diphenylcyclopropenone on the scalp every week. Recorded diagnoses among the mostly female patients were alopecia areata, totalis or universalis.

Time point reported: patch test 1, 2 weeks after DPC sensitization. Treatment: therapeutic diphenylcyclopropenone sensitization with weekly scalp DPC. The total RNA was obtained from whole blood that was not fractionated. Findings and caveats of the study: Large CDR3 similarity clusters arose significantly more often from expanded TCRs than from controls.

This TCR was recovered from a woman aged 40 to 49 with alopecia areata. Some clones in this sample may be carry-over from other donors' samples. The sample was whole blood, taken in connection with sensitization to the hapten diphenylcyclopropenone (DPC). This chain links TRBV12-5 with TRBJ1-5; tentative D call: TRBD1 (6 bases). CDR3 in DNA: TGTGCTAGTGGTTTGGAACACGGGACACCCCAGCATTTT. This sequence encodes CASGLEHGTPQHF.